The clone carrying this T cell receptor beta chain was recorded many times. This entry comes from a study of CD8+CD57+ T cells in acquired aplastic anemia. The CDR3 consists of 17 residues. Trimming shortened V by 0 bases and J by 4 bases, and 16 bases separated the two germline ends. Germline-derived CDR1 and CDR2 are LNHNV and YYDKDF (reference sequence). Patients selected for sequencing had displayed CD8+CD57+ cell expansion by flow cytometry. It was genomic DNA that served as the template for profiling TCR beta VDJ and CDR3. One entry per CDR3 protein, called by TCRdb with MiXCR from the reads. The sample has 150,000 or so distinct CDR3 sequences, about 54% seen once.

The chain has TRBV15 and TRBJ1-3; weak D call: TRBD1 (6 bases). This TCR was recovered from a human donor with aplastic anemia. The sample taken for sequencing was sorted CD4+, CD8+, or CD8+CD57+ T cells (not recorded which) from PBMCs. DNA for the CDR3: TGTGCCACCAGCAGAGATGGGGGGGCGCGGGGCGGAAACACCATATATTTT. Translation gives CATSRDGGARGGNTIYF.